Following are 18 T cell receptor beta chains from one sample sequenced in a study of blood T cells in healthy people across ages. A second PCR, run for roughly 7 to 12 cycles, used a sample-barcoded 5' primer plus a J-beta primer mix. TCRdb re-called the 5' RACE reads through MiXCR, storing one row per CDR3 protein. The sample lists 1.5 million to 2 million distinct CDR3 sequences, 30% to 40% occurring once. Sequencing input: blood. Receptor source: a young woman in good health.

Regarding this clonotype: A junction boundary mismatches the germline segment, possibly from a read error. J is TRBJ2-5 and V is TRBV5-1; 10 bases line up with TRBD1. The CDR3 sequence is 14 residues long. Germline-derived CDR1 and CDR2 are SGHRS and YFSETQ. The CDR3 loop is CTSSLEGTGVIQYF. The CDR3 region has the DNA TGCACCAGCAGCTTGGAAGGGACAGGGGTTATCCAGTACTTC.

The chain joins TRBV20-1 to TRBJ2-5, with 7 bases matching TRBD2. The DNA end favors TRBJ2-7, so the J call may be wrong. Looked up from germline, CDR1 is DFQATT and CDR2 is SNEGSKA (reference sequence). This CDR3 contains 12 residues. The CDR3, as DNA: TGCGGTCAGCGGAACCTAGCGGCCGAGCAGTACTTC. It codes for CGQRNLAAEQYF.

This clonotype has at least ten counts. The V and J genes are TRBV29-1 and TRBJ1-5; tentative D call: TRBD1 (5 bases). V gave up 4 bases and J gave up 3 bases, with 7 bases separating them. The CDR3 covers 12 residues. Germline V gene lookup returns CDR1 SQVTM and CDR2 ANQGSEA. The CDR3 sequence: CSVAGSNQPQHF. The CDR3 DNA sequence: TGCAGCGTTGCAGGGTCCAATCAGCCCCAGCATTTT.

This clonotype was detected a few times. The chain employs TRBV4-2 and TRBJ2-3; tentative D call: TRBD1 (5 bases). The V and J ends lost 0 bases and 1 base respectively, with 11 bases between them. The CDR3 runs 16 residues. Germline V CDR1 and CDR2: LGHNA, YNFKEQ. This CDR3 reads CASSQEPRVGTDTQYF. The CDR3 DNA sequence: TGTGCCAGCAGCCAAGAGCCCAGGGTAGGCACAGATACGCAGTATTTT.

This clonotype showed up just a few times. V and J are TRBV20-1 and TRBJ1-4; D unresolved. Germline CDR1 and CDR2: DFQATT and SNEGSKA (reference sequence). This CDR3 contains 12 residues. The V and J ends lost 3 bases and 8 bases respectively, with 10 bases between them. CDR3 DNA sequence: TGCAGTGCTAGGGTCGCGGGAGAAAAACTGTTTTTT. This gives the protein CSARVAGEKLFF.

This clonotype was seen a handful of times. The chain has TRBV5-1 and TRBJ1-1, with no clear D. The V gene's germline CDR1 is SGHRS and CDR2 YFSETQ. V was trimmed by 0 bases and J by 3 bases, leaving 12 bases between them. There are 15 residues in the CDR3. In DNA, the CDR3 is TGCGCCAGCAGCTTGGGGCCCTCCGAGTACACTGAAGCTTTCTTT. Amino acids: CASSLGPSEYTEAFF.

The V call is TRBV19, the J call TRBJ2-1; D might be TRBD1 or TRBD2, each matching 6 bases. The length of the CDR3 is 16 residues. From germline, CDR1 is LNHDA and CDR2 SQIVND (reference sequence). V lost 7 bases and J lost 0, with 16 bases in between. The CDR3 spells CASTQGTGSSYNEQFF. The CDR3 DNA reads as TGTGCCAGTACCCAGGGGACTGGTAGCTCCTACAATGAGCAGTTCTTC.

This clonotype has a single count. CDR3 residues: CSARGSGRAKGEQFF. Here the CDR3 DNA reads TGCAGTGCGCGGGGATCCGGGAGGGCCAAAGGTGAGCAGTTCTTC. V gene TRBV20-1 combines with J gene TRBJ2-1, with 8 bases aligning to TRBD2. This CDR3 has 15 residues. After removal of 6 bases from V and 9 bases from J, the junction contained 16 bases not matched to a gene. Germline V gene lookup returns CDR1 DFQATT and CDR2 SNEGSKA (reference sequence).

Turning to this clonotype: The junction does not match germline at one end; this may be a read error. The V gene is TRBV5-1, the J gene TRBJ2-5; 11 bases match TRBD1. Germline V CDR1 and CDR2: SGHRS, YFSETQ. The CDR3 runs 15 residues. The CDR3 loop reads CASSFGGTGGETQYF. The CDR3 region has the DNA TGCGCCAGCAGCTTTGGCGGGACAGGGGGAGAGACCCAGTATTTC.

This rearrangement joins TRBV5-1 to TRBJ2-1; 14 bases fit TRBD2. The junction had 14 bases not matched to a gene; V was cut back by 4 bases and J by 8 bases. The germline V gene has CDR1 SGHRS and CDR2 YFSETQ. The CDR3 length is 18 residues. Here the CDR3 DNA reads TGCGCCAGCAGCGTATCGGGACTAGCGGGAGAAGGGCAATATGAGCAGTTCTTC. Translated: CASSVSGLAGEGQYEQFF.

V and J are TRBV20-1 and TRBJ2-5; D remains ambiguous. This CDR3 is 14 amino acids long. V lost 2 bases and J 0 bases, leaving 10 bases between the germline ends. CDR1 and CDR2 (germline): DFQATT, SNEGSKA (reference sequence). The CDR3 DNA reads TGCAGTGCTAGAAGGAGACGATACCAAGAGACCCAGTACTTC. Protein product: CSARRRRYQETQYF.

This clonotype was detected a few times. The rearrangement joins TRBV3-1 to TRBJ1-2, with D uncertain. Germline CDR1 reads LGHDT; CDR2 reads YNNKEL (reference sequence). This CDR3 is 14 amino acids long. V was trimmed by 2 bases and J by 4 bases, leaving 11 bases between them. DNA for the CDR3: TGTGCCAGCAGCCAAAAAAGTGGGTTCTATGGCTACACCTTC. Its translation: CASSQKSGFYGYTF.

This clonotype was recorded a few times. J is TRBJ2-1 and V is TRBV20-1; tentatively, D is TRBD1 or TRBD2 (6 bases each). The germline gives CDR1 DFQATT, CDR2 SNEGSKA (reference sequence). The CDR3 length is 14 residues. Trimming removed 7 bases at V and 7 bases at J, with 20 bases between. In nucleotides, the CDR3 is TGCAGTGAACAGGGACTTACGGCGGGGAATGAGCAGTTCTTC. As protein: CSEQGLTAGNEQFF.

The chain recombines TRBV9 with TRBJ2-5; the D gene is possibly TRBD2 (6 bases). This CDR3 is built from 15 residues. With 4 bases removed from V and 2 bases from J, the gap between germline ends came to 15 bases. Germline-derived CDR1 and CDR2 are SGDLS and YYNGEE. The CDR3 DNA reads as TGTGCCAGCAGCCGCGGGACGTCTGATCAAGAGACCCAGTACTTC. Its translation is CASSRGTSDQETQYF.

The chain joins TRBV7-2 to TRBJ2-2, with D perhaps TRBD2 (6 bases). V shed 2 bases and J shed 0 bases, with 19 bases lying between them. CDR3 size: 19 residues. In germline, CDR1 is SGHTA, CDR2 FQGNSA. The CDR3 sequence is CASSLPQDSGGPNTGELFF. For the CDR3, the DNA is TGTGCCAGCAGCTTACCGCAGGATTCCGGGGGACCGAACACCGGGGAGCTGTTTTTT.

The V and J genes are TRBV12-3 or TRBV12-4 and TRBJ2-1, with 9 bases fitting TRBD2. There are 15 residues in the CDR3. Trimming at V came to 7 bases and at J to 4 bases, leaving 8 bases not matched to a gene. As DNA, the CDR3 is TGTGCCAGCACCGTAGGGGCGGGAGGGTACAATGAGCAGTTCTTC. It specifies CASTVGAGGYNEQFF.

The rearrangement links TRBV12-3 or TRBV12-4 to TRBJ1-2; D is perhaps TRBD1 (6 bases). CDR3 size: 15 residues. V was trimmed by 4 bases and J by 3 bases, leaving 15 bases between them. The CDR3 coding sequence is TGTGCCAGCAGTTCAACAGGGAGAGGGGACTATGGCTACACCTTC. It is translated as CASSSTGRGDYGYTF.

This clonotype has just a few counts. The rearrangement joins TRBV28 to TRBJ1-2, with D maybe TRBD1 (6 bases). The CDR3 totals 13 residues. CDR1 and CDR2 from the germline V gene are MDHEN and SYDVKM. V shed 10 bases and J shed 6 bases, with 18 bases lying between them. The CDR3 DNA is TGTGCCACCAGCCCGACGGGGGACAATGGCTACACCTTC. Protein product: CATSPTGDNGYTF.